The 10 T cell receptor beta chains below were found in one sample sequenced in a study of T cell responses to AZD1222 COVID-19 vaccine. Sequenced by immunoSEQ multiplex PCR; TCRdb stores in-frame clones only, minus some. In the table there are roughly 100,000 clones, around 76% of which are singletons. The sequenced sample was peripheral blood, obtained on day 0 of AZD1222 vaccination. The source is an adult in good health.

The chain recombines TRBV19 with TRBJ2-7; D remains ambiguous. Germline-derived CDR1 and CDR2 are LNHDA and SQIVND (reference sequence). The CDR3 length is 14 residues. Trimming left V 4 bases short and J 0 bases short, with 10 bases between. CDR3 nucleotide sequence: TGTGCCAGTAGTACTCTAAAGGACTCCTACGAGCAGTACTTC. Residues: CASSTLKDSYEQYF.

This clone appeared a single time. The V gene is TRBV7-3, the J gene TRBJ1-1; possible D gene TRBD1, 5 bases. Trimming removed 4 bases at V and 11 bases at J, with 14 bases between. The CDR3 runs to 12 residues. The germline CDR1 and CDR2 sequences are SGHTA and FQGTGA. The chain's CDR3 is CASSSGAPPAFF. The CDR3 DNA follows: TGTGCCAGCAGCTCTGGGGCCCCGCCGGCTTTCTTT.

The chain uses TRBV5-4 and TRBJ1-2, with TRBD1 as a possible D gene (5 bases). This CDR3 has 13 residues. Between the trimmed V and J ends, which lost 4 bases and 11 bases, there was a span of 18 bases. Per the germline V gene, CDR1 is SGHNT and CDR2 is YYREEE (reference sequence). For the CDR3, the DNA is TGTGCCAGCAGCATAACCGCGGGGGAGCGTTACACCTTC. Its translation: CASSITAGERYTF.

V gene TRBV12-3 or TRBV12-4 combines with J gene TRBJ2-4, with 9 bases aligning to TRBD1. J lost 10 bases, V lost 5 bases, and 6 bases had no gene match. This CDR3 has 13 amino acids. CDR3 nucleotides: TGTGCCAGCAGTCGAACGACAGGGGGAATTCAGTACTTC. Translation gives CASSRTTGGIQYF.

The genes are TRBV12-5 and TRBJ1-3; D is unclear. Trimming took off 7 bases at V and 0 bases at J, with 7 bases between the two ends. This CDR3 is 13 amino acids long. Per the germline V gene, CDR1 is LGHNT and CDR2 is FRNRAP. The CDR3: CASEQSSGNTIYF. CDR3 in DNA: TGTGCTAGTGAACAGAGCTCTGGAAACACCATATATTTT. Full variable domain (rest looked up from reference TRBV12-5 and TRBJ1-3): DARVTQTPRHKVTEMGQEVTMRCQPILGHNTVFWYRQTMMQGLELLAYFRNRAPLDDSGMPKDRFSAEMPDATLATLKIQPSEPRDSAVYFCASEQSSGNTIYFGEGSWLTVV.

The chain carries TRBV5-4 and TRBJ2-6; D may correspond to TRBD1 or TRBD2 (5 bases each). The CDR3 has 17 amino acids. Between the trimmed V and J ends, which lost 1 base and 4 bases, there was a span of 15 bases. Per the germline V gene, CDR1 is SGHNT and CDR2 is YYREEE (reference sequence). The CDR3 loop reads CASSLPGPSGGANVLTF. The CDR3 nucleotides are TGTGCCAGCAGCTTGCCGGGGCCTTCGGGCGGGGCCAACGTCCTGACTTTC.

This CDR3 is CASSESDRGPYGYTF. The DNA of the CDR3 is TGTGCCAGCAGTGAAAGTGATAGGGGCCCTTATGGCTACACCTTC. V gene TRBV2 combines with J gene TRBJ1-2, with D tentatively TRBD1 (5 bases). With 2 bases removed from V and 5 bases from J, the gap between germline ends came to 15 bases. The germline V gene encodes CDR1 SNHLY and CDR2 FYNNEI. The CDR3 loop spans 15 amino acids.

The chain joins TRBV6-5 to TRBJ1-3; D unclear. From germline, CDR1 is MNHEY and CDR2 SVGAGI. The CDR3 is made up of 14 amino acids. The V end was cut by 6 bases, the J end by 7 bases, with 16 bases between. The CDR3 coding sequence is TGTGCCAGCAGACAAGACGGTCTGGACAACACCATATATTTT. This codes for CASRQDGLDNTIYF.

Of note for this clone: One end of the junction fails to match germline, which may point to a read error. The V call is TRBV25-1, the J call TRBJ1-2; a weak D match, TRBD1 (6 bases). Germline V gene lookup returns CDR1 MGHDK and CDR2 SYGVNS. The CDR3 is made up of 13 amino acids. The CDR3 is CASTLGGGGGYTF. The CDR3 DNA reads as TGTGCGAGCACCTTAGGGGGGGGCGGTGGCTACACCTTC.

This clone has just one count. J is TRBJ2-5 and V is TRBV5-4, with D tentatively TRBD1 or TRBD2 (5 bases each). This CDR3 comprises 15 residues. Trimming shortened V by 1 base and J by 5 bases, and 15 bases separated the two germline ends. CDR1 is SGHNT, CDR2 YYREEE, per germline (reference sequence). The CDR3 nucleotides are TGTGCCAGCAGCTTGTTGGGACCGGTTCGGGAGACCCAGTACTTC. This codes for CASSLLGPVRETQYF.